This is a list of T cell receptor beta chains from one sample in a study of PD-1 blockade in classical Hodgkin lymphoma. Data came from immunoSEQ multiplex PCR; TCRdb stores just in-frame clones and leaves some out. Counted here are fewer than 15,000 clones, 70% to 90% occurring once; the ten biggest clones make up roughly 4.4%. The sequences come from peripheral blood mononuclear cells (PBMCs), collected at baseline. Every receptor here comes from a human donor with classical Hodgkin lymphoma. CDR3s leave out the opening cysteine and the closing phenylalanine or tryptophan. Fields, in order: V gene, CDR3 protein.

TRBV4-1 | ASSQDRGLSYYNEQF
TRBV4-1 | ASSQTGTGLHEQY
TRBV9 | ASSVGGDGTDTQY
TRBV11-2 | ASSLEPGAYNEQF
TRBV19 | ASSIGEMGQPQH
TRBV25-1 | ASSVEGSYEQY
TRBV5-6 | ASSLRQLEQY
TRBV5-1 | ASSTWPQSAKNIQY
TRBV5-4 | ASSLFHEQY
TRBV9 | ASSEDAGDYNEQF
TRBV19 | ASSIGLQTEAF
TRBV19 | ASNPNADRGYEQY
TRBV13 | ASSSGTNAYGYT
TRBV27 | ASSLRTGGTDTQY
TRBV14 | ASSQPSRGKYQETQY
TRBV28 | ASSFVTGLGEQY
TRBV27 | ASSLNGNEQF
TRBV7-2 | ASSSGTSSNEQF
TRBV15 | ATSRDNRVPYYGYT
TRBV30 | AWSLSLFTLH
TRBV7-9 | ASRPGPGRTEAF
TRBV4-3 | ASSQDSGGNSPLH
TRBV7-9 | ASSLVGGAMGYT
TRBV29-1 | SVQRPTEAF
TRBV5-1 | ASSLEVPSEAF
TRBV4-1 | ASSQGAGKETQY